The TCR beta chain under discussion was sequenced for a study of blood T cell repertoires in COVID-19. About the research overall: Spain, Italy and the United States supplied samples that represented acute and convalescent COVID-19. PBMCs, B-cell-depleted T cells, or T cells provided the cDNA or gDNA that made up the material.

This clone was seen only once. Here immunoSEQ multiplex PCR was the method, and the copy in TCRdb shows in-frame clones only, minus some. The sample shows some 260,000 clones, roughly 87% of them seen only once. Adults between about 18 and 89 years of age took part from 20 to 25 US areas. Grouping used clinical history reported by participants in a survey and questionnaire. There are 13 residues in the CDR3. From germline, CDR1 is KGHSH and CDR2 LQKENI. Trimming removed 2 bases at V and 6 bases at J, with 11 bases between. The sequencing sample was made of PBMCs or T cells enriched from blood (not recorded which). The sequence derives from a woman aged 25 to 39 with acute COVID-19. The chain employs TRBV18 and TRBJ2-7; D is possibly TRBD1 (5 bases). The CDR3 DNA follows: TGTGCCAGCTCACCAGCGCAGGGCGGCGAGCAGTACTTC. Its protein product is CASSPAQGGEQYF.